This TCR beta chain was recovered during a study of early T cells in non-severe SARS-CoV-2 infection. Background on the study: The input, bulk RNA from unsorted whole blood, was sequenced, and chains were unpaired.

Each single cDNA molecule received a unique molecular identifier. TCRdb reprocessed the 5' RACE reads via MiXCR and lists one record per CDR3 protein. Of more than 95,000 distinct CDR3 sequences in the sample, under 15% were seen once. Whole-study results and caveats: Matches to VDJdb favored anti-spike CD8 responses and missed private and CD4 specificities.

About this clonotype itself: Its specificity is unknown.

Germline loops: CDR1 SEHNR, CDR2 FQNEAQ (reference sequence). J gave up 6 bases and V 0 bases, and 7 bases lay outside the gene matches. This CDR3 comprises 16 residues. This TCR was sampled from an adult who was a healthcare worker with PCR-confirmed SARS-CoV-2 infection or an uninfected control (not recorded which). The rearrangement links TRBV7-9 to TRBJ2-2; 7 bases are a match to TRBD1. Sample: whole blood. As DNA, the CDR3 is TGTGCCAGCAGCTTAGCGTCGGGACAGAGCCCCGGGGAGCTGTTTTTT. Translated, it gives CASSLASGQSPGELFF.